These T cell receptor beta chains were read from a single sample in a study of CD8+ T cells in alopecia areata. Measured with immunoSEQ multiplex PCR; TCRdb has only the in-frame clones, and not every one. The table lists fewer than 250,000 clones, 60% of them singletons, with 0.95% to 1.1% in the top ten. This specimen consisted of CD4+ T cells sorted from blood, obtained at week 24, from a patient treated with tofacitinib. These receptors were taken from a human donor with alopecia areata. CDR3s include the opening cysteine and the closing phenylalanine or tryptophan. D genes are given only for firm matches. Not all rows give a size; the values are once, few, many and, for expanded clones, a class.

D gene: TRBD1
V gene: TRBV6-5
clone size: few
J gene: TRBJ2-7
CDR3 protein: CASSYSATGSYEQYF
CDR3 DNA: TGTGCCAGCAGTTACTCCGCGACAGGGTCCTACGAGCAGTACTTC

D gene: -
V gene: TRBV19
clone size: -
J gene: TRBJ1-1
CDR3 protein: CASILHGLSNTEAFF
CDR3 DNA: TGTGCCAGTATCTTACACGGACTCTCGAACACTGAAGCTTTCTTT

D gene: -
V gene: TRBV4-1
clone size: -
J gene: TRBJ1-6
CDR3 protein: CASSQLGAVNSPLHF
CDR3 DNA: TGCGCCAGCAGCCAGCTGGGGGCTGTGAATTCACCCCTCCACTTT

D gene: TRBD2
V gene: TRBV29-1
clone size: -
J gene: TRBJ2-1
CDR3 protein: CSVGLGYNEQFF
CDR3 DNA: TGCAGCGTGGGACTAGGATACAATGAGCAGTTCTTC

D gene: -
V gene: TRBV29-1
clone size: -
J gene: TRBJ1-2
CDR3 protein: CSATESNYGYTF
CDR3 DNA: TGCAGCGCGACGGAATCTAACTATGGCTACACCTTC

D gene: -
V gene: TRBV5-1
clone size: -
J gene: TRBJ2-1
CDR3 protein: CASSGSSYNEQFF
CDR3 DNA: TGCGCCAGCAGCGGCAGCTCCTACAATGAGCAGTTCTTC

D gene: -
V gene: TRBV9
clone size: -
J gene: TRBJ1-5
CDR3 protein: CASSVEEIGPQHF
CDR3 DNA: TGTGCCAGCAGCGTAGAGGAGATAGGGCCCCAGCATTTT

D gene: -
V gene: TRBV29-1
clone size: -
J gene: TRBJ1-2
CDR3 protein: CSITQDGYTF
CDR3 DNA: TGCAGCATAACCCAAGATGGCTACACCTTC

D gene: -
V gene: TRBV15
clone size: -
J gene: TRBJ1-4
CDR3 protein: CATSRDRSYPNEKLFF
CDR3 DNA: TGTGCCACCAGCAGAGATCGGTCCTATCCTAATGAAAAACTGTTTTTT

D gene: TRBD1
V gene: TRBV30
clone size: -
J gene: TRBJ2-3
CDR3 protein: CAWSVRGGPTDTQYF
CDR3 DNA: TGTGCCTGGAGTGTACGAGGGGGCCCCACAGATACGCAGTATTTT

D gene: -
V gene: TRBV4-3
clone size: -
J gene: TRBJ1-2
CDR3 protein: CASSQKRGTHGYTF
CDR3 DNA: TGCGCCAGCAGCCAAAAGAGGGGAACACATGGCTACACCTTC

D gene: -
V gene: TRBV2
clone size: -
J gene: TRBJ2-1
CDR3 protein: CASSAGFSSYNEQFF
CDR3 DNA: TGTGCCAGCAGTGCCGGGTTCAGCTCCTACAATGAGCAGTTCTTC

D gene: TRBD2
V gene: TRBV19
clone size: few
J gene: TRBJ2-3
CDR3 protein: CGTSPLGLDTQYF
CDR3 DNA: TGTGGGACTAGTCCCTTAGGGTTAGATACGCAGTATTTT

D gene: -
V gene: TRBV4-2
clone size: -
J gene: TRBJ2-5
CDR3 protein: CASSQDRPYNGETQYF
CDR3 DNA: TGTGCCAGCAGCCAAGATAGGCCGTACAATGGTGAGACCCAGTACTTC

D gene: -
V gene: TRBV2
clone size: -
J gene: TRBJ2-3
CDR3 protein: CASRVVRFSDTQYF
CDR3 DNA: TGTGCCAGCAGGGTGGTAAGGTTCTCTGATACGCAGTATTTT

D gene: -
V gene: TRBV29-1
clone size: once
J gene: TRBJ1-1
CDR3 protein: CSVVTLRNLNTEAFF
CDR3 DNA: TGCAGCGTTGTGACTTTACGGAACTTGAACACTGAAGCTTTCTTT

D gene: -
V gene: TRBV4-3
clone size: few
J gene: TRBJ2-2
CDR3 protein: CASSQDPQSRNTGELFF
CDR3 DNA: TGCGCCAGCAGCCAAGATCCCCAGAGCAGAAACACCGGGGAGCTGTTTTTT

D gene: -
V gene: TRBV7-2
clone size: -
J gene: TRBJ1-5
CDR3 protein: CASSLAPDRNQPQHF
CDR3 DNA: TGTGCCAGCAGCTTAGCGCCTGACAGGAATCAGCCCCAGCATTTT

D gene: TRBD1
V gene: TRBV5-1
clone size: -
J gene: TRBJ1-1
CDR3 protein: CASSLEGQHTEAFF
CDR3 DNA: TGCGCCAGCAGCTTGGAGGGACAGCACACTGAAGCTTTCTTT

D gene: -
V gene: TRBV5-1
clone size: -
J gene: TRBJ2-1
CDR3 protein: CASSLVPAEEQFF
CDR3 DNA: TGCGCCAGCAGCTTGGTCCCCGCTGAAGAGCAGTTCTTC

D gene: -
V gene: TRBV7-2
clone size: -
J gene: TRBJ1-5
CDR3 protein: CASSPSSGTHQPQHF
CDR3 DNA: TGTGCCAGCAGCCCAAGCTCGGGAACTCATCAGCCCCAGCATTTT

D gene: -
V gene: TRBV29-1
clone size: -
J gene: TRBJ2-7
CDR3 protein: CSVGQTPYEQYF
CDR3 DNA: TGCAGCGTTGGACAGACCCCCTACGAGCAGTACTTC

D gene: -
V gene: TRBV10-2
clone size: -
J gene: TRBJ1-2
CDR3 protein: CASSETDSGGYTF
CDR3 DNA: TGCGCCAGCAGTGAGACGGACTCGGGGGGCTACACCTTC

D gene: TRBD1
V gene: TRBV5-1
clone size: -
J gene: TRBJ2-5
CDR3 protein: CASKGTGEKETQYF
CDR3 DNA: TGCGCCAGCAAGGGGACAGGCGAGAAAGAGACCCAGTACTTC

D gene: -
V gene: TRBV6-5
clone size: few
J gene: TRBJ2-3
CDR3 protein: CASSYGSTDTQYF
CDR3 DNA: TGTGCCAGCAGTTACGGTAGCACAGATACGCAGTATTTT

D gene: TRBD1
V gene: TRBV7-2
clone size: -
J gene: TRBJ1-5
CDR3 protein: CASSPDRRSGAQHF
CDR3 DNA: TGTGCCAGCAGTCCGGACAGGAGGTCAGGCGCCCAGCATTTT

D gene: -
V gene: TRBV29-1
clone size: few
J gene: TRBJ2-7
CDR3 protein: CSAVGGTSYEQYF
CDR3 DNA: TGCAGCGCCGTAGGTGGGACCTCCTACGAGCAGTACTTC

D gene: TRBD1
V gene: TRBV30
clone size: -
J gene: TRBJ1-6
CDR3 protein: CAWRPGTGKTPLHF
CDR3 DNA: TGTGCCTGGAGGCCAGGGACAGGGAAGACACCCCTCCACTTT

D gene: TRBD2
V gene: TRBV25-1
clone size: -
J gene: TRBJ2-3
CDR3 protein: CASSGLAGGGTDTQYF
CDR3 DNA: TGTGCCAGCAGTGGATTAGCGGGGGGAGGCACAGATACGCAGTATTTT

D gene: -
V gene: TRBV13
clone size: -
J gene: TRBJ1-2
CDR3 protein: CASNLVGKEGYTF
CDR3 DNA: TGTGCCAGCAACCTGGTCGGGAAAGAAGGCTACACCTTC